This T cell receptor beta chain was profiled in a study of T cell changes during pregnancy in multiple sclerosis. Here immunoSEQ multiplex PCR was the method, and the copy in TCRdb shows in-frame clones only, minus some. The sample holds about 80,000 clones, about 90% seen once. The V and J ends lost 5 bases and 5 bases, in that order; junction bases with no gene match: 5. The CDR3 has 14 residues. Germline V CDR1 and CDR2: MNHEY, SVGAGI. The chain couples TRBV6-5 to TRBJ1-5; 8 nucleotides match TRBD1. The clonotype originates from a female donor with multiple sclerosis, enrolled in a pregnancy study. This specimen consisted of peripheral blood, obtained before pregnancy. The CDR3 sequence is CASSTGDRHQPQHF. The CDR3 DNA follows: TGTGCCAGCAGTACCGGGGACAGGCATCAGCCCCAGCATTTT.